What follows are 15 T cell receptor beta chains derived from one specimen sequenced in a study of T-cell reconstitution after alpha-beta-depleted transplantation in children. It was with unique molecular identifiers that the TCRbeta library was prepared. TCRdb independently ran MiXCR on the PCR reads; one entry per CDR3 protein. Among hundreds of thousands of distinct CDR3 sequences listed, 32% were seen once. Sample: PBMCs from the stem cell graft donor, taken from the stem cell graft. All receptors derive from a human donor who donated a stem cell graft to a child with aplastic anemia.

This clonotype was observed a handful of times. The J gene is TRBJ2-3, the V gene TRBV12-3 or TRBV12-4; D might be TRBD2 (6 bases). The CDR3 loop spans 15 amino acids. The V end lost 7 bases, the J end lost 5 bases, and 19 bases lay between the germline ends. As DNA, the CDR3 is TGTGCCAGCACCAGCTGGGGAGGTGTGAAAGATACGCAGTATTTT. Protein product: CASTSWGGVKDTQYF.

The rearrangement joins TRBV4-3 to TRBJ2-2, with D possibly TRBD2 on 6 matching bases. Per the germline V gene, CDR1 is LGHNA and CDR2 is YSLEER. This CDR3 has 16 amino acids. The V and J ends lost 1 base and 3 bases respectively, with 12 bases between them. CDR3 sequence (DNA): TGCGCCAGCAGCCAAGGACTAGACGGTTACACCGGGGAGCTGTTTTTT. Translating gives CASSQGLDGYTGELFF.

This clonotype was counted only a few times. The chain recombines TRBV24-1 with TRBJ2-4; 7 bases align to TRBD1. This CDR3 is 14 amino acids long. The trim removed 4 bases at V and 5 bases at J, leaving 4 bases unmatched. The germline V gene has CDR1 KGHDR and CDR2 SFDVKD. The CDR3, as DNA: TGTGCCACCAGTGACCGACAGGGACAAAACATTCAGTACTTC. Amino acid sequence: CATSDRQGQNIQYF.

The V call is TRBV7-2, the J call TRBJ1-4, with D possibly TRBD1 on 6 matching bases. This CDR3 is built from 14 residues. The ends were cut back, 5 bases at V and 8 bases at J, with 15 bases in the middle. Germline V gene data show CDR1 as SGHTA and CDR2 as FQGNSA. The CDR3 reads CASSAPGAREKLFF. The CDR3 nucleotides read TGTGCCAGCAGCGCGCCGGGGGCAAGAGAAAAACTGTTTTTT.

Only a few counts were recorded for this clonotype. The chain uses TRBV18 and TRBJ2-1, with D unresolved. CDR1 is KGHSH, CDR2 LQKENI, per germline. The length of the CDR3 is 15 residues. V lost 4 bases to trimming and J lost 0 bases, with 10 bases between them. The CDR3 sequence is CASSLRIGSYNEQFF. The CDR3 bases are TGTGCCAGCTCACTGAGGATCGGCTCCTACAATGAGCAGTTCTTC.

The chain links TRBV7-8 to TRBJ2-3; weak D call: TRBD2 (7 bases). CDR1 and CDR2 (germline): SGHVS, FQNEAQ. Trimming removed 4 bases from V and 2 bases from J, with 16 bases in between. The length of the CDR3 is 16 residues. The CDR3 sequence is CASSSGASGLTDTQYF. The CDR3 DNA sequence: TGTGCCAGCAGCTCAGGGGCTAGCGGCCTCACAGATACGCAGTATTTT.

The J gene is TRBJ2-1, the V gene TRBV29-1; 7 bases line up with TRBD1. The germline V gene has CDR1 SQVTM and CDR2 ANQGSEA. V lost 6 bases and J lost 2; bases outside the gene matches: 4. This CDR3 is 13 amino acids long. The chain's CDR3 is CSVGTETYNEQFF. The CDR3 DNA follows: TGCAGCGTCGGGACAGAAACCTACAATGAGCAGTTCTTC.

CDR3 in amino acids: CASSFPNSYDNEQFF. In nucleotides, the CDR3 is TGTGCCAGCAGCTTCCCTAACTCCTATGACAATGAGCAGTTCTTC. J is TRBJ2-1 and V is TRBV7-2; no reliable D call. V shed 3 bases and J shed 5 bases, with 14 bases lying between them. The CDR3 length is 15 residues. Germline assignment: CDR1 SGHTA and CDR2 FQGNSA.

The chain recombines TRBV28 with TRBJ2-1; weak D call: TRBD1 (5 bases). V was shortened by 7 bases and J by 2 bases, with 18 bases between the two germline ends. The CDR3 sequence is 16 residues long. Germline V gene data show CDR1 as MDHEN and CDR2 as SYDVKM. CDR3 amino acids: CASNPGGAGTYNEQFF. CDR3 sequence (DNA): TGTGCCAGCAATCCCGGTGGGGCAGGGACCTACAATGAGCAGTTCTTC.

The J gene is TRBJ1-2, the V gene TRBV30, with D unresolved. The germline V and J ends were trimmed by 2 bases and 0 bases, with 4 bases remaining between them. The germline V gene has CDR1 GTSNPN and CDR2 SVGIG (reference sequence). The CDR3 runs 12 residues. The CDR3, as DNA: TGTGCCTGGAGTACTACTAACTATGGCTACACCTTC. The encoded protein is CAWSTTNYGYTF.

V usage is TRBV5-4 and J usage is TRBJ2-5; TRBD2 matches at 12 bases. CDR3 size: 16 residues. Germline CDR1 SGHNT, CDR2 YYREEE (reference sequence). J gave up 2 bases and V 0 bases, and 2 bases lay outside the gene matches. The CDR3 sequence is CASSLASGRGQETQYF. The CDR3 bases are TGTGCCAGCAGCTTGGCTAGCGGGAGGGGGCAAGAGACCCAGTACTTC.

This clonotype was found once. The chain joins TRBV20-1 to TRBJ1-2; D is unresolved. CDR1 and CDR2 from the germline V gene are DFQATT and SNEGSKA (reference sequence). The length of the CDR3 is 13 residues. V was shortened by 1 base and J by 3 bases, with 9 bases between the two germline ends. The CDR3 DNA reads TGCAGTGCTAGAGGGGAAGTGGACTATGGCTACACCTTC. Residues: CSARGEVDYGYTF.

The gene calls are TRBV5-1 and TRBJ1-4; TRBD1 aligns across 8 bases. Per the germline V gene, CDR1 is SGHRS and CDR2 is YFSETQ. The CDR3 consists of 16 residues. Unmatched junction bases numbered 13, after V lost 4 bases and J lost 8 bases. CDR3 nucleotide sequence: TGCGCCAGCAGCCAGGGTCAGGGGGCGAAGTGGGAAAAACTGTTTTTT. It encodes CASSQGQGAKWEKLFF.

This clonotype was detected a few times. J is TRBJ1-6 and V is TRBV12-3 or TRBV12-4, with no clear D. CDR3 length: 14 amino acids. Trimming took off 7 bases at V and 7 bases at J, with 14 bases between the two ends. DNA for the CDR3: TGTGCCAGCACCCTGGGAGTTAGCAATTCACCCCTCCACTTT. The encoded protein is CASTLGVSNSPLHF.

This chain uses TRBV18 with TRBJ1-4, with 7 bases that match TRBD1. The CDR3 contains 17 residues. Germline V CDR1 and CDR2: KGHSH, LQKENI. V shed 0 bases and J 1 base; nucleotides not matched to a gene: 5. CDR3 nucleotide sequence: TGTGCCAGCTCACCACCGAACAGGGGAATAACTAATGAAAAACTGTTTTTT. This encodes CASSPPNRGITNEKLFF.